Shown below are 4 T cell receptor beta chains from a single sample sequenced in a study of T-cell reconstitution after alpha-beta-depleted transplantation in children. Molecular barcoding with unique molecular identifiers was used for the TCRbeta library. One entry per CDR3 protein, called by TCRdb with MiXCR from the PCR reads. The sample carries about 580,000 distinct CDR3 sequences, roughly 27% recorded once. The material sequenced was PBMCs, taken before TCRalphabeta/CD19-depleted stem cell transplant. These receptor sequences come from a boy in the first two years of life with Wiskott-Aldrich syndrome, due to receive a stem cell transplant.

This sequence joins TRBV6-1 and TRBJ2-3, with D perhaps being TRBD1 or TRBD2 (7 bases each). V lost 2 bases to trimming and J lost 9 bases, with 12 bases between them. The CDR3 loop spans 13 amino acids. Germline CDR1 reads MNHNS; CDR2 reads SASEGT. The CDR3 DNA reads TGTGCCAGCAGTGAACAGGGGGGGGAGACGCAGTATTTT. This encodes CASSEQGGETQYF.

The V and J genes are TRBV20-1 and TRBJ1-2; D not resolved. Trimming took off 5 bases at V and 7 bases at J, with 11 bases between the two ends. CDR1 DFQATT and CDR2 SNEGSKA come from the germline V gene (reference sequence). This CDR3 contains 11 residues. CDR3 DNA: TGCAGTGCTCCACAGATGGGTGGCTACACCTTC. It yields the protein CSAPQMGGYTF.

This clonotype showed up just a few times. The chain joins TRBV28 to TRBJ2-3; 8 bases are a match to TRBD1. After removal of 7 bases from V and 1 base from J, the junction contained 10 bases not matched to a gene. The CDR3 totals 16 residues. Germline lookup yields CDR1 MDHEN and CDR2 SYDVKM. In DNA, the CDR3 is TGTGCCAGCACCTCCCCCGGACAGGGAGGCACAGATACGCAGTATTTT. Translation: CASTSPGQGGTDTQYF.

The rearrangement links TRBV19 to TRBJ2-7; D unresolved. V shed 3 bases and J shed 4 bases, with 13 bases lying between them. The germline gives CDR1 LNHDA, CDR2 SQIVND (reference sequence). CDR3 size: 14 residues. This CDR3 reads CASSIGRAVYEQYF. The CDR3, as DNA: TGTGCCAGTAGTATTGGCCGAGCCGTGTACGAGCAGTACTTC.